This record concerns one T cell receptor beta chain sequence. Libraries were prepared by immunoSEQ multiplex PCR; TCRdb keeps only in-frame clonotypes and omits some of them. The sample records under 700,000 clones, around 96% being singletons. Germline V gene data show CDR1 as LNHDA and CDR2 as SQIVND (reference sequence). Trimming cost V 5 bases and J 5 bases; bases outside gene matches: 15. The CDR3 has 17 amino acids. The data are from a study of shared clonotypes between healthy human individuals. The naive CD8 population came from CD45RO-negative cells selected for CCR7, without terminally differentiated effector memory CD45RA+ cells.

The material sequenced was naive CD8+ T cells sorted from blood. This receptor was obtained from a woman in her 30s in good health. V gene TRBV19 combines with J gene TRBJ1-2, with 9 nucleotides matching TRBD1. CDR3 protein: CASSPPGTGISFYGYTF. In DNA form, the CDR3 reads TGTGCCAGTAGTCCACCCGGGACAGGGATCTCATTTTATGGCTACACCTTC. The complete variable domain, with remaining parts taken from reference TRBV19 and TRBJ1-2, reads DGGITQSPKYLFRKEGQNVTLSCEQNLNHDAMYWYRQDPGQGLRLIYYSQIVNDFQKGDIAEGYSVSREKKESFPLTVTSAQKNPTAFYLCASSPPGTGISFYGYTFGSGTRLTVV.